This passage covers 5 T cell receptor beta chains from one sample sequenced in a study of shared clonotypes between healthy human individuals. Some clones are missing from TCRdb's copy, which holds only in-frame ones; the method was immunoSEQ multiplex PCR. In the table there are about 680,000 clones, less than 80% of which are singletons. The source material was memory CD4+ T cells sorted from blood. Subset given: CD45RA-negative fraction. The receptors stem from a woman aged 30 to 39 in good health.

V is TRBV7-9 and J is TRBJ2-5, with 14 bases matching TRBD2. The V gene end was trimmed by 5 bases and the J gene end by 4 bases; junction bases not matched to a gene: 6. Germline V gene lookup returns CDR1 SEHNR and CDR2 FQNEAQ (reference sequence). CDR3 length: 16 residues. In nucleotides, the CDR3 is TGTGCCAGCAGCAAACCCGGACTAGCGGGAGGAGAGACCCAGTACTTC. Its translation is CASSKPGLAGGETQYF.

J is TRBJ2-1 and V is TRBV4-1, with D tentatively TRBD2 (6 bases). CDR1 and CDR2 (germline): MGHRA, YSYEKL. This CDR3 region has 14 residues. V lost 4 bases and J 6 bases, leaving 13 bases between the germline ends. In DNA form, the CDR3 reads TGCGCCAGCAGCCTAAGGAGGGCCGTCAATGAGCAGTTCTTC. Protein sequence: CASSLRRAVNEQFF.

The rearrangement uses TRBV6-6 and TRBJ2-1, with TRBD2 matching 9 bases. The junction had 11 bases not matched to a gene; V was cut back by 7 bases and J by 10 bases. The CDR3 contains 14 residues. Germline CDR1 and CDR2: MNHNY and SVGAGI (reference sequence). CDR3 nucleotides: TGTGCCAGCACCTCGGGGCGGGAGGGCCACGAGCAGTTCTTC. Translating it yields CASTSGREGHEQFF.

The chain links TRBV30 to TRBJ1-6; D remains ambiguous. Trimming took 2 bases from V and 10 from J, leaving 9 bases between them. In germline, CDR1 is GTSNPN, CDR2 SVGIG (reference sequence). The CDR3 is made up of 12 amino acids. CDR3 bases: TGTGCCTGGAGTAGGACGGAATCACCCCTCCACTTT. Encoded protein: CAWSRTESPLHF.

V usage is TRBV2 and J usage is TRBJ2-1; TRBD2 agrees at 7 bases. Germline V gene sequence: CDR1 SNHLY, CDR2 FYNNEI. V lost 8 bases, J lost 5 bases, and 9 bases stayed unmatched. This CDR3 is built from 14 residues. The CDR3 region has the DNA TGTGCCAGCGTGGGGGGGAGGGTAAACAATGAGCAGTTCTTC. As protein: CASVGGRVNNEQFF.